The T cell receptor beta chain under discussion was sequenced for a study of T-cell reconstitution after alpha-beta-depleted transplantation in children. Germline V gene sequence: CDR1 SNHLY, CDR2 FYNNEI. This CDR3 region has 15 residues. V lost 7 bases and J lost 3; bases outside the gene matches: 5. Library preparation (for TCRbeta) was performed with unique molecular identifiers. TCRdb processed the PCR reads anew with MiXCR; each CDR3 protein has one entry. Of just under 550,000 distinct CDR3 sequences detected, about 18% appear once; the ten largest clones hold roughly 3.3%. This clonotype was seen a few times.

V usage is TRBV2 and J usage is TRBJ2-4; 11 bases line up with TRBD1. The TCR was taken from a human donor who donated a stem cell graft to a child with acute lymphoblastic leukemia. Material: PBMCs from the stem cell graft donor, obtained from the stem cell graft. The CDR3 spells CASKVGQGVKNIQYF. DNA of the CDR3: TGTGCCAGCAAAGTGGGACAGGGGGTCAAAAACATTCAGTACTTC.